These 9 T cell receptor beta chains share one sample of origin, sequenced in a study of early T cells in non-severe SARS-CoV-2 infection. A single record per CDR3 protein comes from TCRdb applying MiXCR to the 5' RACE reads. Of under 85,000 distinct CDR3 sequences listed, more than 13% were seen once; the top ten hold roughly 9.8%. Sequenced input: whole blood. These receptors all come from an adult who was a healthcare worker with PCR-confirmed SARS-CoV-2 infection or an uninfected control (not recorded which).

Ten or more counts support this clonotype. V is TRBV12-3 or TRBV12-4 and J is TRBJ1-1; 7 bases are shared with TRBD1. The CDR3 has 15 residues. V was clipped by 6 bases and J by 5 bases; unmatched bases: 12. DNA of the CDR3: TGTGCCAGCAGCCCCGAGACAGGGTGGGGGACTGAAGCTTTCTTT. Residues: CASSPETGWGTEAFF.

The J gene is TRBJ2-5, the V gene TRBV9; D gene uncertain. The CDR3 consists of 15 residues. Germline loops: CDR1 SGDLS, CDR2 YYNGEE. The V end lost 1 base, the J end lost 0 bases, and 10 bases lay between the germline ends. Written as DNA, the CDR3 is TGTGCCAGCAGCGTAAGCCAGACCTACCAAGAGACCCAGTACTTC. This codes for CASSVSQTYQETQYF.

This clonotype was detected only a few times. The genes are TRBV14 and TRBJ2-3; D gene ambiguous. In germline, CDR1 is SGHDN, CDR2 FVKESK. V shed 1 base and J shed 6 bases, with 20 bases lying between them. The CDR3 has 17 residues. CDR3 DNA: TGTGCCAGCAGCCAAGTCCCCGTGGTAGGGTTCGGGGATACGCAGTATTTT. It is translated as CASSQVPVVGFGDTQYF.

A few counts support this clonotype. The rearrangement uses TRBV5-1 and TRBJ1-5, with 7 bases identical to TRBD1. Trimming removed 4 bases from V and 6 bases from J; junction bases left unmatched: 7. The V gene's germline CDR1 is SGHRS and CDR2 YFSETQ. This CDR3 is 14 amino acids long. The CDR3 DNA is TGCGCCAGCAGCCCCCAGGGGGACCGTCAGCCCCAGCATTTT. It yields the protein CASSPQGDRQPQHF.

The chain employs TRBV12-3 or TRBV12-4 and TRBJ2-6; D remains ambiguous. This CDR3 contains 15 residues. V was cut by 2 bases and J by 0 bases, with 5 bases left in between. The CDR3 is CASSLSSSGANVLTF. CDR3 nucleotide sequence: TGTGCCAGCAGTTTAAGTAGCTCTGGGGCCAACGTCCTGACTTTC.

V is TRBV28 and J is TRBJ2-2, with D perhaps matching TRBD1 (5 bases). CDR3 length: 13 amino acids. V lost 8 bases and J 0 bases, leaving 7 bases between the germline ends. Germline V lookup: CDR1 MDHEN, CDR2 SYDVKM. The CDR3 sequence: CASAGPNTGELFF. Here the CDR3 DNA reads TGTGCCAGCGCAGGGCCGAACACCGGGGAGCTGTTTTTT.

The rearrangement joins TRBV20-1 to TRBJ1-2; D ambiguous. Germline loops: CDR1 DFQATT, CDR2 SNEGSKA (reference sequence). V shed 0 bases and J shed 5 bases, with 13 bases lying between them. This CDR3 contains 14 residues. The CDR3 DNA sequence: TGCAGTGCTAGAGACGCCCGACCGCCGTATGGCTACACCTTC. Encoded protein: CSARDARPPYGYTF.

The rearrangement uses TRBV12-3 or TRBV12-4 and TRBJ2-3, with D unclear. V lost 4 bases to trimming and J lost 5 bases, with 13 bases between them. CDR3 length: 14 amino acids. CDR3 amino acids: CASSSLGRVDTQYF. The CDR3 DNA sequence: TGTGCCAGCAGTTCCCTCGGTCGCGTAGATACGCAGTATTTT.

This clonotype has a handful of counts. V and J are TRBV11-2 and TRBJ2-7; D is uncertain. CDR1 is SGHAT, CDR2 FQNNGV, per germline. Trimming left V 5 bases short and J 4 bases short, with 9 bases between. The CDR3 is made up of 12 amino acids. CDR3 protein: CASSAYRYEQYF. The CDR3, as DNA: TGTGCCAGCAGCGCCTACAGATACGAGCAGTACTTC.